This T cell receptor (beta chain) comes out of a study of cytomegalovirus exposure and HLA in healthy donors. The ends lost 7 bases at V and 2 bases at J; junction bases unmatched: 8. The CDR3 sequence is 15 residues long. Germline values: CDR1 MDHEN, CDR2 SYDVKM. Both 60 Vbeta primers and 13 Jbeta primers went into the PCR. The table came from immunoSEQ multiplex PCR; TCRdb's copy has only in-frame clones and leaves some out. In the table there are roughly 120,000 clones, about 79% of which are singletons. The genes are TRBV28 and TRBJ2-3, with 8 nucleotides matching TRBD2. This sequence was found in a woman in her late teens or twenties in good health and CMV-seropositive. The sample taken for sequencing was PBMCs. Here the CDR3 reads CASIPPGGPTDTQYF. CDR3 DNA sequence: TGTGCCAGCATCCCTCCGGGAGGGCCCACAGATACGCAGTATTTT.